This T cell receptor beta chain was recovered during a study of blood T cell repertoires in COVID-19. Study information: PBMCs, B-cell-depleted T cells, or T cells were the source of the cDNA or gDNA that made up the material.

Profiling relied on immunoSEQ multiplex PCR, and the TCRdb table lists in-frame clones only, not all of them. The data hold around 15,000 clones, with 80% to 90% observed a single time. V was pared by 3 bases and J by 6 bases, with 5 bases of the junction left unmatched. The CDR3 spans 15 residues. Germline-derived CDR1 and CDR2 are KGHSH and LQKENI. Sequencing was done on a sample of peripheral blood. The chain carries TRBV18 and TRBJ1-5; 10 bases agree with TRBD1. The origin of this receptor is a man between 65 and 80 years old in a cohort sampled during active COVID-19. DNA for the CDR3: TGTGCCAGCTCACCGGACGGGACAGGGGTTCAGCCCCAGCATTTT. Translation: CASSPDGTGVQPQHF.